This entry features one TCR beta chain sequence. Time point defined: 2015-2016 season, pre-vaccination. This record belongs to a study of follicular helper T cells after annual influenza vaccination. The assay was immunoSEQ multiplex PCR, and TCRdb's table has in-frame clones only and misses some. The data contain 3,500 to 5,500 clones, about four fifths of them singletons. The ends were cut back, 11 bases at V and 0 bases at J, with 17 bases in the middle. This CDR3 has 15 residues. Germline V lookup: CDR1 SGHTA, CDR2 FQGNSA. The chain carries TRBV7-2 and TRBJ1-3; no clear D. The receptor was isolated from an adult who received the influenza vaccine. Sequenced here: CXCR5+ CD38- circulating T follicular helper cells from blood, sampled on the day of influenza vaccination. Subset: circulating Tfh, non-naive CD4+CXCR5+PD-1+ (ICOS+CD38+ or ICOS-CD38-). The CDR3 sequence is CASKGGSSSGNTIYF. The CDR3 DNA is TGTGCCTCCAAGGGAGGCTCGAGCTCTGGAAACACCATATATTTT.